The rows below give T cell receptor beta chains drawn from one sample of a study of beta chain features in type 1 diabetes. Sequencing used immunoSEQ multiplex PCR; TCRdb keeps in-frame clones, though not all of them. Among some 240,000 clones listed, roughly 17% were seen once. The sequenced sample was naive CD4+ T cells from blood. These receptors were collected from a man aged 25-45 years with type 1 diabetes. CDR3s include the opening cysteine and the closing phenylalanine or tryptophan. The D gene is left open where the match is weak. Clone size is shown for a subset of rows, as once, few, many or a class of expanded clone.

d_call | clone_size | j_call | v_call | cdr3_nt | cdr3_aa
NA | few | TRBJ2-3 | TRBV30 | TGTGCCTGGAGTGTAGGTTTAGATACGCAGTATTTT | CAWSVGLDTQYF
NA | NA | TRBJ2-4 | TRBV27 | TGTGCCAGCAGTTTTACCTCTACAGCCAAAAACATTCAGTACTTC | CASSFTSTAKNIQYF
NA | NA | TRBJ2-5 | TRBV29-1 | TGCAGCGTTGTAATCGGGGCTCTGGAGACCCAGTACTTC | CSVVIGALETQYF
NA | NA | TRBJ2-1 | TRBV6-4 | TGTGCCAGCAGTTTGGACTATTACAATGAGCAGTTCTTC | CASSLDYYNEQFF
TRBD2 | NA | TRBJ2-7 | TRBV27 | TGTGCCAGCAGTCTAGCGGGGACTAGCGGGAGGAACGAGCAGTACTTC | CASSLAGTSGRNEQYF
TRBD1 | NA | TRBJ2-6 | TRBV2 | TGTGCCGGGACGGGACAGAAAAGTGCTGGGGCCAACGTCCTGACTTTC | CAGTGQKSAGANVLTF
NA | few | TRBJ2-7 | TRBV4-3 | TGCGCCAGCAGCCAAGTGATTGGCAACGAGCAGTACTTC | CASSQVIGNEQYF
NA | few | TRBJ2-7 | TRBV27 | TGTGCCAGCAGACCCTCAGTTGGAGTGCAGTACTTC | CASRPSVGVQYF
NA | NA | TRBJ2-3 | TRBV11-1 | TGTGCCAGCGGGCCTTCCCCGGACACAGATACGCAGTATTTT | CASGPSPDTDTQYF
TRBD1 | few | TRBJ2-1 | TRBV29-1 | TGCAGCGGCTTACAACAGGGGAGTGATGAGCAGTTCTTC | CSGLQQGSDEQFF
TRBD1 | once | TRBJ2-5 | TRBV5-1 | TGCGCCAGCAGCTTGGGGACAGGGGAGGAGACCCAGTACTTC | CASSLGTGEETQYF
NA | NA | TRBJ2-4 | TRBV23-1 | TGCGCCAGGGTGGGAATACTAGCCAAAAACATTCAGTACTTC | CARVGILAKNIQYF
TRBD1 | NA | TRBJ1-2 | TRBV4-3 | TGCGCCAGCAGCCAAGATTGGTTTGTCAGGGGGCGAACTGGCTACACCTTC | CASSQDWFVRGRTGYTF
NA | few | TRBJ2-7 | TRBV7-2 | TGTGCCAGCAGCTTAGGGGACTTCTACGAGCAGTACTTC | CASSLGDFYEQYF
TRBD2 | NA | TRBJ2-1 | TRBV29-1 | TGCAGCGTTATTGGACTAGCGGGAGGGTTCAATGAGCAGTTCTTC | CSVIGLAGGFNEQFF
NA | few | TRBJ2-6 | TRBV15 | TGTGCCAGCAAATCTGGGGCCAACGTCCTGACTTTC | CASKSGANVLTF
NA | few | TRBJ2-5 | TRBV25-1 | TGTGCCAGCAGCCCTATCTCCGGGACGGGGAAGGTAGAAGAGACCCAGTACTTC | CASSPISGTGKVEETQYF
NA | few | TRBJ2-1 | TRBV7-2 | TGTGCCAGCAGGGCTCTGGTGGGAGTGTCCTACAATGAGCAGTTCTTC | CASRALVGVSYNEQFF
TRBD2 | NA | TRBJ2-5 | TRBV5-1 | TGCGCCAGCAGCCACGGAAACGGACTAGCGGGAGGAAGAGAGACCCAGTACTTC | CASSHGNGLAGGRETQYF
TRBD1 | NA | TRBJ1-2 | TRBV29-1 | TGCAGCGTTGTTCGGACAGGGGCCAACTATGGCTACACCTTC | CSVVRTGANYGYTF
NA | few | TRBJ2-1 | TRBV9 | TGTGCCAGCAGCGTAACAGCTACCTACAATGAGCAGTTCTTC | CASSVTATYNEQFF
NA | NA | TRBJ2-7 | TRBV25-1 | TGTGCCAGCACCTCTGTTGGCGAGCAGTACTTC | CASTSVGEQYF